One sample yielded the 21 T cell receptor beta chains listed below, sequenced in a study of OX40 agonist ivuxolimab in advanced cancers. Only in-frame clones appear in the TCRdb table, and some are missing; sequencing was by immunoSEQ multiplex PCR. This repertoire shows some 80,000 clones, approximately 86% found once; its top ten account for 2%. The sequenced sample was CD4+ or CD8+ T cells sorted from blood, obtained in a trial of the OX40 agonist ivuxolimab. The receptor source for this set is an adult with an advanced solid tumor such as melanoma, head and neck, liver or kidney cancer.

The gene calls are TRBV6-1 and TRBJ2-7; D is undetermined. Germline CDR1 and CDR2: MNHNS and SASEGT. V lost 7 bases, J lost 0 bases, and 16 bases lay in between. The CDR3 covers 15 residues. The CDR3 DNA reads TGTGCCAGCATCGAACAGCCGAGGAGCTCCTACGAGCAGTACTTC. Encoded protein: CASIEQPRSSYEQYF.

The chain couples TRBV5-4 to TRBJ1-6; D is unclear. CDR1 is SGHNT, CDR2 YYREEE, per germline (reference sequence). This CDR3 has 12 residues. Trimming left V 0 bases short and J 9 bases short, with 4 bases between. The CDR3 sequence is CASSLEGSPLHF. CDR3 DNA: TGTGCCAGCAGCTTGGAGGGTTCACCCCTCCACTTT.

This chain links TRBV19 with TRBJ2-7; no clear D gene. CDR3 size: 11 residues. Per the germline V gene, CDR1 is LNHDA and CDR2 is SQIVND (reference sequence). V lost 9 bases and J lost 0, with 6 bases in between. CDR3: CASPTSYEQYF. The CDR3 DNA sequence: TGTGCCAGCCCCACCTCCTACGAGCAGTACTTC.

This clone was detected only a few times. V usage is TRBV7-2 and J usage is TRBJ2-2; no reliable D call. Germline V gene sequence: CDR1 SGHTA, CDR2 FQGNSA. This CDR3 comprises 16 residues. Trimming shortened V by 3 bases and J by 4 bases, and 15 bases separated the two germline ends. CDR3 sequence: CASSFGPPDLTGELFF. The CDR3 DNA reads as TGTGCCAGCAGCTTTGGACCCCCAGACCTCACCGGGGAGCTGTTTTTT.

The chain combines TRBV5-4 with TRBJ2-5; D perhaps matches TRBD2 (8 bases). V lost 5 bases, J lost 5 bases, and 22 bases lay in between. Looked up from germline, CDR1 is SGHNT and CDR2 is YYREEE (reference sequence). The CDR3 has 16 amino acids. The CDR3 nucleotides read TGTGCCAGCAGTTCGGGGGGGACAGCAGCCGGGGAGACCCAGTACTTC. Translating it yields CASSSGGTAAGETQYF. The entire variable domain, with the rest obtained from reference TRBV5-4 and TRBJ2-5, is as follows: ETGVTQSPTHLIKTRGQQVTLRCSSQSGHNTVSWYQQALGQGPQFIFQYYREEENGRGNFPPRFSGLQFPNYSSELNVNALELDDSALYLCASSSGGTAAGETQYFGPGTRLLVL.

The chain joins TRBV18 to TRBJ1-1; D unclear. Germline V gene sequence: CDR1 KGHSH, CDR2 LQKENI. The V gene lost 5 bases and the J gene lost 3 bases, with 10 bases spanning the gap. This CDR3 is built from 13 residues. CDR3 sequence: CASSGNRDTEAFF. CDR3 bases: TGTGCCAGCTCAGGTAACCGGGACACTGAAGCTTTCTTT.

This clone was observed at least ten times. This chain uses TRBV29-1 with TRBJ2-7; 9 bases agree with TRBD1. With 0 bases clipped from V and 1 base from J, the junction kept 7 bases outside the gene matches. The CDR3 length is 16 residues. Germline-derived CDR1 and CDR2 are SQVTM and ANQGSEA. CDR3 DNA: TGCAGCGTTGAAGATTTCGCGGGACAGGGTTCCTACGAGCAGTACTTC. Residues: CSVEDFAGQGSYEQYF.

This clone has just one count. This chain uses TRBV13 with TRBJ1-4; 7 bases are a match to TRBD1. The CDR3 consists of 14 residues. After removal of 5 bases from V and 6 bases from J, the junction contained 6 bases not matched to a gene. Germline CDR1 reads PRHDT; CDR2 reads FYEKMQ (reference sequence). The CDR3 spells CASSLSGTDEKLFF. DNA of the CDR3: TGTGCCAGCAGCCTTTCCGGGACAGATGAAAAACTGTTTTTT.

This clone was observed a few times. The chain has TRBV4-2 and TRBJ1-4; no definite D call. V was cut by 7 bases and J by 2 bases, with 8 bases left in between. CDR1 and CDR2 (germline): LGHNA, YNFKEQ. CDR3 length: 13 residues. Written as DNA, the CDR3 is TGTGCCAGCACGCGGAACACTAATGAAAAACTGTTTTTT. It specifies CASTRNTNEKLFF.

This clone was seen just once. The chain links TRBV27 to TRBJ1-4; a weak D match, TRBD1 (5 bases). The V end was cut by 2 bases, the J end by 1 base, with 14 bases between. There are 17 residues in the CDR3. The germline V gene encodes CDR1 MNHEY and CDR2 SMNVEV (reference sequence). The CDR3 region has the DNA TGTGCCAGCAGTTTACTGCGGGGCGCGGTAACTAATGAAAAACTGTTTTTT. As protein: CASSLLRGAVTNEKLFF.

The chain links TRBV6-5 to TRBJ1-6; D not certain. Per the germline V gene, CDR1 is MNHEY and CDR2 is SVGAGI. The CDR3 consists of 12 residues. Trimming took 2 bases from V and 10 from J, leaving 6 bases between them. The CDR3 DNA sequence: TGTGCCAGCAGTTACATGGGATCACCCCTCCACTTT. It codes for CASSYMGSPLHF.

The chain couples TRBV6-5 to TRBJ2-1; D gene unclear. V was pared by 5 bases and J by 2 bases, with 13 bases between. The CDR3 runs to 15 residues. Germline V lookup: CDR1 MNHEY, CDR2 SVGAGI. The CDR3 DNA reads TGTGCCAGCAGTAGAGACCCAATTACCTACAATGAGCAGTTCTTC. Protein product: CASSRDPITYNEQFF.

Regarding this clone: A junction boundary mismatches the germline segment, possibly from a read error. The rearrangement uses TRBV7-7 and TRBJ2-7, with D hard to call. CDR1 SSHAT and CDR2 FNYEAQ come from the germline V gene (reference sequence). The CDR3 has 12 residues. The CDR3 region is CASSHRPPEQYF. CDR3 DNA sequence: TGTGCTAGCAGCCATAGGCCCCCGGAGCAGTACTTC.

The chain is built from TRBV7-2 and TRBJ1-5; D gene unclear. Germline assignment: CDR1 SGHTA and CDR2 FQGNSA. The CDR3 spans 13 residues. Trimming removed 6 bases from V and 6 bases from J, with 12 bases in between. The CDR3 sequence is CASRESPSQPQHF. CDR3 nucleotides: TGTGCCAGCAGAGAATCCCCGAGTCAGCCCCAGCATTTT.

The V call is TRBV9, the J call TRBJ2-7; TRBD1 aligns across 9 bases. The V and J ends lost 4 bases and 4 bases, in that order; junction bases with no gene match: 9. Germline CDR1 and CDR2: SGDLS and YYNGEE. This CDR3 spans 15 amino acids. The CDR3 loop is CASSPDRGSIYEQYF. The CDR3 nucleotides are TGTGCCAGCAGCCCAGACAGGGGGTCGATTTACGAGCAGTACTTC.

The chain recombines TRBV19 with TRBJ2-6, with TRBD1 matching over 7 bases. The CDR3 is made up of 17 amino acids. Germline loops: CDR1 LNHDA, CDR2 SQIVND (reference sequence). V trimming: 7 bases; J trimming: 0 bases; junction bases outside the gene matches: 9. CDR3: CASKHGTAISGANVLTF. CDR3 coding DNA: TGTGCCAGTAAACACGGGACAGCTATCTCTGGGGCCAACGTCCTGACTTTC.

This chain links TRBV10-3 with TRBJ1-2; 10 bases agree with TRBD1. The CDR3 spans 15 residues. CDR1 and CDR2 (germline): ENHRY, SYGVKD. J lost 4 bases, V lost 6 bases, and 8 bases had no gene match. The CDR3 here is CAISRDRGASYGYTF. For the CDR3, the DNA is TGTGCCATCAGCCGGGACAGGGGCGCCAGCTATGGCTACACCTTC.

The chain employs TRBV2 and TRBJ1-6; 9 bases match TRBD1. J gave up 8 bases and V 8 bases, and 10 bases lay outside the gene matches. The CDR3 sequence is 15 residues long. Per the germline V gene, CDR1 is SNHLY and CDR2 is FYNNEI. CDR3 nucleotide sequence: TGTGCCAGCCGTAACCGGACAGGGGTCGATTCACCCCTCCACTTT. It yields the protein CASRNRTGVDSPLHF.

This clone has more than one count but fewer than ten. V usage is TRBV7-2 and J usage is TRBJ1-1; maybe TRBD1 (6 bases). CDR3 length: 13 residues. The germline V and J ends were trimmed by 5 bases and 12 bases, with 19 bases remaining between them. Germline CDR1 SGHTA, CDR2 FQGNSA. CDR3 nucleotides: TGTGCCAGCAGCGTAAGCGAGGGGGGGAAAACTTTCTTT. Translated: CASSVSEGGKTFF.

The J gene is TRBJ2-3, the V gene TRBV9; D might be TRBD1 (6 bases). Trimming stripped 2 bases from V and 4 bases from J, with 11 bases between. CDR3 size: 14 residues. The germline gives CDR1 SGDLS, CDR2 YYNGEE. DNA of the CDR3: TGTGCCAGCAGCGTCGCAGGGGACGCAGATACGCAGTATTTT. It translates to CASSVAGDADTQYF. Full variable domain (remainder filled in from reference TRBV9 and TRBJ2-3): DSGVTQTPKHLITATGQRVTLRCSPRSGDLSVYWYQQSLDQGLQFLIQYYNGEERAKGNILERFSAQQFPDLHSELNLSSLELGDSALYFCASSVAGDADTQYFGPGTRLTVL.

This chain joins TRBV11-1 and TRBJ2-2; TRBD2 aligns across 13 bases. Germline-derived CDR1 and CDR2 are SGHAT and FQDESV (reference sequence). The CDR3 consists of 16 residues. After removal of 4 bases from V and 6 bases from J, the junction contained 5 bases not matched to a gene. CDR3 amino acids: CASSSTSGGASGELFF. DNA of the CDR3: TGTGCCAGCAGCTCCACTAGCGGGGGGGCTTCCGGGGAGCTGTTTTTT.